The source of this TCR beta chain is a study of blood T cell repertoires in COVID-19 (dated by TCRdb to about 2020). Regarding the complete study: Samples from collaborators originated in the United States, Italy and Spain and spanned both the acute and convalescent phases of COVID-19. The repertoires were made available in a free public database intended to serve as a resource for research on the immune response to SARS-CoV-2. Sample metadata almost always included a de-identified subject ID, COVID-19 status, age in years and sex. The samples were drawn from the first 160 participants of the ongoing ImmuneRACE study and from 950 to 1,500 subjects provided by 6 global collaborators. HLA class I and class II types, where available, came from metadata supplied by the sample provider rather than from assay-based typing. The material from the prospective study consisted of cDNA or gDNA derived from T cells, B-cell-depleted T cells, or PBMCs. The dataset comprised deeply sampled blood TCRbeta repertoires from subjects exposed to, actively infected with, or recovered from COVID-19. What the authors observed across the whole study: The quantity of clinical and demographic metadata differed by source and by participant and was supplied without curation.

TCRbeta CDR3 regions were amplified from genomic DNA by means of the immunoSEQ Assay, a bias-controlled multiplex PCR. The paper's data handling went like this. Within the assay, amplification of reference gene primers was used to estimate how many nucleated cells each sample contained. Sequence reads were collapsed and filtered to measure the absolute abundance of every unique TCRbeta CDR3 rearrangement. Productive Simpson clonality was computed per sample as the square root of Simpson's diversity index over productive rearrangements. This immuneACCESS table, as held by TCRdb, lists in-frame sequences with V and J called but not all clones. Of the missing ones, under half trace to an unresolved V gene in checked studies; the others have no known cause. The DNA was the basis for D and trimming; V, J and clone size are from that table. This sample gives about 240,000 clones in total; around 87% of them show up just once. 5.5% to 7.5% of the sample is held by the ten biggest clonotypes.

Trimming removed 5 bases from V and 5 bases from J, leaving 6 bases between the germline ends. Sequences MNHEY (CDR1) and SMNVEV (CDR2) are obtained from the germline V gene (reference sequence). From cysteine to phenylalanine, the CDR3 is 11 amino acids long. The read is trimmed to its CDR3 DNA, 33 bases read in frame from base 1. The collaborating institutions used their own protocols to collect whole blood in K2EDTA tubes. Collaborator samples were shipped for TCRbeta analysis as frozen whole blood, isolated PBMCs, or DNA extracted from either sample type. As to this clone: The specificity of this receptor is unknown. The record has no base qualities; no much larger clone is one base away.

The chain is made from TRBV27 and TRBJ1-1, with the D gene too uncertain to name. The receptor was derived from a woman between 65 and 79 years old with active or convalescent COVID-19. Sequencing used peripheral blood. DNA sequence: TGTGCCAGCAGTAGCCGTACTGAAGCTTTCTTT. Translated, it gives CASSSRTEAFF.